This T cell receptor beta chain originates from a study of shared clonotypes between healthy human individuals. Overall study findings and caveats: As a rule, naive subsets had a larger estimated richness than memory subsets. Only blood underwent sampling, and tissue repertoires likely differ.

Naive CD8 cells were CD45RO-negative, positively selected for CCR7, excluding terminally differentiated effector memory CD45RA+ cells. Data came from immunoSEQ multiplex PCR; TCRdb stores just in-frame clones and leaves some out. Seen here are about 750,000 clones, around 93% observed once, and the top ten hold approximately 25%. Germline V gives CDR1 PRHDT, CDR2 FYEKMQ (reference sequence). There are 18 residues in the CDR3. The V segment lost 0 bases and the J segment 0 bases; nucleotides outside the gene matches: 1. About this clone: Its specificity is unknown.

The sequenced material came from naive CD8+ T cells sorted from blood. This TCR derives from a man younger than 40 in good health. The chain has TRBV13 and TRBJ2-1; TRBD2 agrees at 14 bases. CDR3 in DNA: TGTGCCAGCAGCTTAGGCGGACTAGCGGGAGGCTCCTACAATGAGCAGTTCTTC. This encodes CASSLGGLAGGSYNEQFF.